This T cell receptor (beta chain) was captured by sequencing in a study of CD8+CD57+ T cells in acquired aplastic anemia. Study-level background: 3.2 ug was the average amount of DNA from sorted CD4+ and CD8+ cells.

CD8+CD57+ cell expansion had been shown by flow cytometry in patients chosen for sequencing. CDR3 and TCR beta VDJ profiling relied on genomic DNA as the template. TCRdb passed the reads through MiXCR, listing each CDR3 protein once. The sample includes some 160,000 distinct CDR3 sequences, around half seen only once; the top ten take 3.2%. V dropped 7 bases and J dropped 0; count of bases not matched to a gene: 4. Germline V gene data show CDR1 as LNHDA and CDR2 as SQIVND (reference sequence). The CDR3 is 14 amino acids. This clonotype was counted many times. The specimen sequenced was sorted CD4+, CD8+, or CD8+CD57+ T cells (not recorded which) from PBMCs. The receptor was derived from a human donor with aplastic anemia. V gene TRBV19 combines with J gene TRBJ1-1; 8 nucleotides match TRBD1. CDR3 sequence: CASNRDRMNTEAFF. CDR3 DNA: TGTGCCAGTAACCGGGACAGGATGAACACTGAAGCTTTCTTT.